The entry that follows covers one T cell receptor beta chain sequence. It lacks a known antigen. Nothing much larger sits one base from this clone, and base qualities are not available. The V end loses 4 bases and the J end loses 5 bases, and a stretch of 11 bases separates them. From the cysteine up to the phenylalanine, the CDR3 has a length of 14 residues. Only the CDR3 DNA stays, 42 bases, in frame from base 1. Reading the germline V gene gives CDR1 MGHRA and CDR2 YSYEKL. TCRbeta CDR3 regions were immunosequenced from genomic DNA with the immunoSEQ Assay. Before high-throughput sequencing, genomic DNA was amplified using bias-controlled multiplex PCR. As for the original processing: To quantify the absolute abundance of each unique TCRbeta CDR3 region, the sequences were collapsed and filtered. Clonality, defined as 1 minus Pielou's evenness, was calculated using only productive rearrangements. Tumor T-cell fraction was calculated by normalizing TCRbeta template counts to usable DNA, which was estimated from several housekeeping genes. Clones with significantly greater frequencies in on-treatment versus baseline samples were identified using a previously published method. The immuneACCESS repertoire file appears here via TCRdb, limited to in-frame rearrangements. These files lack a portion of the clones; in checked studies, under half of the deficit traces to unresolved V genes, and the cause of the others is not known. That table supplies the V and J calls and clone size; D and trimming were determined from the DNA. The sample yields thousands of clones; 28% were counted once. The ten biggest clones cover almost 5.5% of the sample.

This sample was included in a study of sequential checkpoint blockade in melanoma (dated by TCRdb to about 2019). As for the study more broadly: Patients were randomized 1:1 to first-line nivolumab followed by ipilimumab (arm A) or ipilimumab followed by nivolumab (arm B). Roughly 82% of the matched tumor biopsy pairs taken before and after treatment were from the same lesion. DNA from 75 to 95 pretreatment melanoma tumor samples was subjected to TCRbeta immunosequencing. Maintenance nivolumab came after each of the two trial sequences. For twenty-two patients, matched tumor biopsies were obtained before treatment and at week 13, following single-agent nivolumab (arm A) or ipilimumab (arm B).

The paper as a whole reports these results and caveats: Patients with increases in tumor T-cell fraction and clonality by week 13 were approximately 30 times more likely to achieve clinical benefit. Larger, independent patient cohorts are needed to validate the response-prediction model that combines TCR metrics and mutation burden. Small sample sizes and reduced statistical power limited the analyses of tumor T-cell fraction within each arm. Tumor T-cell fraction and clonality were correlated with PD-L1 staining and CD8+ T-cell counts, but not with mutational load. Among patients in arm A, the nivolumab-first arm, pretreatment tumor TIL clonality was associated with response (P = .04).

The meaning of the sample's treatment or condition label: randomized to nivolumab then ipilimumab (arm A) or the reverse (arm B). Prior DNA-damaging chemotherapy had not been received by any trial patient. CheckMate 064, a randomized, open-label phase II trial of sequential checkpoint blockade, was the source of the samples, all of which came from patients with melanoma. Tumor TCR sequencing used genomic DNA from formalin-fixed paraffin-embedded (FFPE) tissue samples. This specimen consisted of tumor tissue (inferred from file names), obtained from a patient given nivolumab and ipilimumab in sequence. The sequence derives from a human donor with melanoma. The V and J genes are TRBV4-1 and TRBJ2-2; no D gene is confidently identified. The CDR3 reads CASSPNSATGELFF. The bases read TGCGCCAGCAGCCCGAATTCGGCGACCGGGGAGCTGTTTTTT.